Following are 28 T cell receptor beta chains from one sample sequenced in a study of cytomegalovirus exposure and HLA in healthy donors (dated by TCRdb to about 2017). The library was produced with the immunoSEQ multiplex PCR assay. For the multiplex PCR, a mixture combining 60 forward primers for TCR Vbeta segments and 13 reverse primers for TCR Jbeta segments was used. TCRdb provides this immuneACCESS table in a form limited to in-frame rearrangements. Some clones are lacking; in checked studies, under half of them reflect an unresolved V gene, and why the rest are absent is not known. The sample contains 90,000 to 120,000 clones, roughly 73% of them found a single time. About 8% of the sample comes from the top ten. The sample taken for sequencing was PBMCs. These receptors originate from a young man in good health and CMV-seronegative.

The chain uses TRBV6-5 and TRBJ2-2, with D possibly being TRBD1 (5 bases). Germline V gives CDR1 MNHEY, CDR2 SVGAGI. The CDR3 extends over 15 amino acids. Deletions cut 1 base from V and 6 bases from J, with 12 bases between. This chain's CDR3 is CASSYLTGNAGELFF. The CDR3 DNA reads as TGTGCCAGCAGTTACTTAACAGGAAATGCCGGGGAGCTGTTTTTT.

This rearrangement joins TRBV5-8 to TRBJ1-5, with D possibly being TRBD1 (5 bases). This CDR3 has 14 residues. Per germline, CDR1 SGHTS and CDR2 YDEGEE. Trimming shortened V by 4 bases and J by 5 bases, and 13 bases separated the two germline ends. The CDR3: CASSREGGDQPQHF. The CDR3 coding sequence is TGTGCCAGCAGCCGGGAGGGAGGGGATCAGCCCCAGCATTTT.

The V and J genes are TRBV28 and TRBJ1-5; TRBD1 matches at 7 bases. This CDR3 has 15 amino acids. V was clipped by 1 base and J by 5 bases; unmatched bases: 5. Germline-derived CDR1 and CDR2 are MDHEN and SYDVKM. CDR3 sequence reads: CASSLYTGDDQPQHF. DNA of the CDR3: TGTGCCAGCAGTTTATACACAGGGGATGATCAGCCCCAGCATTTT.

To note about this clone: The sample has other DNA sequences that encode this CDR3 too. The chain joins TRBV6-5 to TRBJ2-1, with 8 bases identical to TRBD1. Trimming at V came to 0 bases and at J to 2 bases, leaving 3 bases not matched to a gene. Germline CDR1 MNHEY, CDR2 SVGAGI. This CDR3 is 16 amino acids long. CDR3 sequence: CASSYSDRGPYNEQFF. DNA for the CDR3: TGTGCCAGCAGTTACTCCGACAGGGGCCCCTACAATGAGCAGTTCTTC.

The count of this clone is one. The rearrangement joins TRBV10-3 to TRBJ1-1; 7 bases are a match to TRBD1. The V segment lost 6 bases and the J segment 4 bases; nucleotides outside the gene matches: 8. The CDR3 spans 14 residues. Germline CDR1 and CDR2: ENHRY and SYGVKD. The CDR3 sequence is CAISRGDSSTEAFF. The CDR3 DNA reads as TGTGCCATCAGCCGAGGGGACAGCTCCACTGAAGCTTTCTTT.

The count of this clone is one. The CDR3: CASSSGQGAGQPQHF. The CDR3 DNA reads TGTGCCAGCAGTTCGGGACAGGGGGCCGGTCAGCCCCAGCATTTT. The rearrangement joins TRBV27 to TRBJ1-5; 12 nucleotides agree with TRBD1. V lost 4 bases, J lost 6 bases, and 4 bases stayed unmatched. CDR3 length: 15 amino acids. Germline CDR1 MNHEY, CDR2 SMNVEV (reference sequence).

The rearrangement links TRBV6-1 to TRBJ1-4; D possibly corresponds to TRBD1 (6 bases). The CDR3 has 14 residues. V was trimmed by 6 bases and J by 8 bases, leaving 16 bases between them. Germline V lookup: CDR1 MNHNS, CDR2 SASEGT. The DNA of the CDR3 is TGTGCCAGCAGCCTCGGGGGGGCAGAGGAAAAACTGTTTTTT. Protein: CASSLGGAEEKLFF.

This rearrangement joins TRBV10-1 to TRBJ1-5; D possibly corresponds to TRBD1 (5 bases). V gave up 4 bases and J gave up 6 bases, with 16 bases separating them. Per the germline V gene, CDR1 is WNHNN and CDR2 is SYGVQD (reference sequence). The CDR3 is made up of 15 amino acids. CDR3 amino acids: CASSACQGSSQPQHF. The DNA of the CDR3 is TGCGCCAGCAGTGCCTGCCAGGGTTCAAGTCAGCCCCAGCATTTT.

J is TRBJ2-1 and V is TRBV28; a possible D gene is TRBD2 (6 bases). Between the trimmed V and J ends, which lost 7 bases and 8 bases, there was a span of 15 bases. Germline V gives CDR1 MDHEN, CDR2 SYDVKM. The CDR3 runs 13 residues. In DNA, the CDR3 is TGTGCCAGCACCTACACTAGCAGCCATGAGCAGTTCTTC. It codes for CASTYTSSHEQFF.

This clone was found a few times. The rearrangement joins TRBV5-1 to TRBJ1-3; D is uncertain. Looked up from germline, CDR1 is SGHRS and CDR2 is YFSETQ. The CDR3 loop spans 15 amino acids. V shed 5 bases and J shed 0 bases, with 12 bases lying between them. In nucleotides, the CDR3 is TGCGCCAGCAGGAGTGGCCCAGGCTCTGGAAACACCATATATTTT. It encodes CASRSGPGSGNTIYF.

This clone was seen once. The CDR3 loop reads CASSLVGQGGSYEQYF. CDR3 nucleotides: TGCGCCAGCAGCTTGGTGGGACAGGGAGGGTCCTACGAGCAGTACTTC. The chain uses TRBV5-1 and TRBJ2-5; TRBD1 matches 9 bases. The J call is doubtful: the DNA matches TRBJ2-7 better. The V gene's germline CDR1 is SGHRS and CDR2 YFSETQ. The CDR3 spans 16 residues.

The CDR3 sequence is CASGLNVDRAQYF. Here the CDR3 DNA reads TGTGCCAGCGGACTGAACGTGGATCGGGCCCAGTACTTC. The V call is TRBV28, the J call TRBJ2-5, with D tentatively TRBD2 (5 bases). Germline values: CDR1 MDHEN, CDR2 SYDVKM. This CDR3 is built from 13 residues. V lost 8 bases and J 9 bases, leaving 19 bases between the germline ends.

The chain couples TRBV15 to TRBJ2-7, with D tentatively TRBD1 (6 bases). CDR1 is LNHNV, CDR2 YYDKDF, per germline (reference sequence). The V and J ends lost 3 bases and 4 bases respectively, with 7 bases between them. This CDR3 is 12 amino acids long. The CDR3 coding sequence is TGTGCCACCAGCAGCAGGGGTTACGAGCAGTACTTC. This encodes CATSSRGYEQYF.

J is TRBJ1-2 and V is TRBV2, with TRBD1 matching 8 bases. The V gene's germline CDR1 is SNHLY and CDR2 FYNNEI. CDR3 length: 14 amino acids. V shed 6 bases and J 0 bases; nucleotides not matched to a gene: 3. This CDR3 is CASRETGANYGYTF. CDR3 bases: TGTGCCAGCAGGGAGACAGGGGCTAACTATGGCTACACCTTC. Full variable domain (rest looked up from reference TRBV2 and TRBJ1-2): EPEVTQTPSHQVTQMGQEVILRCVPISNHLYFYWYRQILGQKVEFLVSFYNNEISEKSEIFDDQFSVERPDGSNFTLKIRSTKLEDSAMYFCASRETGANYGYTFGSGTRLTVV.

The V call is TRBV6-5, the J call TRBJ1-2, with 8 bases that match TRBD1. Germline V lookup: CDR1 MNHEY, CDR2 SVGAGI. The V and J ends lost 0 bases and 3 bases, in that order; junction bases with no gene match: 3. This CDR3 has 15 amino acids. For the CDR3, the DNA is TGTGCCAGCAGTTACTCGCCAGGGGGCGACTATGGCTACACCTTC. Translation gives CASSYSPGGDYGYTF.

This clone has only a few counts. CDR3 loop: CASSIQSGAEAFF. The CDR3 coding sequence is TGTGCCAGCAGCATCCAGTCGGGAGCTGAAGCTTTCTTT. V usage is TRBV5-6 and J usage is TRBJ1-1; no clear D. The CDR3 has 13 residues. Per germline, CDR1 SGHDT and CDR2 YYEEEE. The V gene lost 4 bases and the J gene lost 6 bases, with 13 bases spanning the gap.

This chain joins TRBV11-3 and TRBJ2-1, with TRBD1 identical over 8 bases. Germline-derived CDR1 and CDR2 are SGHNT and YENEEA. V dropped 5 bases and J dropped 7; count of bases not matched to a gene: 13. This CDR3 spans 16 amino acids. The CDR3 coding sequence is TGTGCCAGCAGCACAGATGGGACAGGAGAGGTTAATGAGCAGTTCTTC. Translation: CASSTDGTGEVNEQFF. The complete variable domain, with remaining parts taken from reference TRBV11-3 and TRBJ2-1, reads EAGVVQSPRYKIIEKKQPVAFWCNPISGHNTLYWYLQNLGQGPELLIRYENEEAVDDSQLPKDRFSAERLKGVDSTLKIQPAELGDSAVYLCASSTDGTGEVNEQFFGPGTRLTVL.

The chain recombines TRBV28 with TRBJ2-1; D might be TRBD1 (5 bases). Trimming took 3 bases from V and 0 from J, leaving 9 bases between them. Germline values: CDR1 MDHEN, CDR2 SYDVKM. The CDR3 extends over 15 amino acids. CDR3 DNA sequence: TGTGCCAGCAGTTTTGGGGCAATCTCCTACAATGAGCAGTTCTTC. This encodes CASSFGAISYNEQFF.

This rearrangement joins TRBV29-1 to TRBJ2-3; weak D call: TRBD2 (5 bases). The germline V gene encodes CDR1 SQVTM and CDR2 ANQGSEA. V was trimmed by 5 bases and J by 4 bases, leaving 7 bases between them. CDR3 length: 11 amino acids. The CDR3, as DNA: TGCAGCGTTAACGGGGCAGATACGCAGTATTTT. Its translation is CSVNGADTQYF.

V is TRBV29-1 and J is TRBJ1-3; D perhaps matches TRBD1 (5 bases). CDR1 SQVTM and CDR2 ANQGSEA come from the germline V gene. Trimming left V 2 bases short and J 0 bases short, with 11 bases between. CDR3 size: 15 residues. The CDR3 DNA follows: TGCAGCGTTGAACCCCGGGGGACCTCTGGAAACACCATATATTTT. Translation gives CSVEPRGTSGNTIYF.

The chain joins TRBV9 to TRBJ1-2, with D possibly being TRBD1 (6 bases). Germline loops: CDR1 SGDLS, CDR2 YYNGEE. The CDR3 length is 14 residues. The germline V and J ends were trimmed by 3 bases and 8 bases, with 17 bases remaining between them. DNA for the CDR3: TGTGCCAGCAGCGCCAGGGGCCCGTCGGGCGGCTACACCTTC. This translates into CASSARGPSGGYTF.

This clone was picked up a small number of times. V usage is TRBV27 and J usage is TRBJ2-7, with 7 positions matching TRBD2. The V gene's germline CDR1 is MNHEY and CDR2 SMNVEV (reference sequence). The CDR3 has 16 amino acids. With V trimmed by 3 bases and J by 2 bases, 10 bases remained unmatched. CDR3: CASSFLGGAGTYEQYF. For the CDR3, the DNA is TGTGCCAGCAGTTTCTTGGGGGGAGCGGGGACCTACGAGCAGTACTTC.

This clone was counted between two and nine times. The chain couples TRBV28 to TRBJ1-1, with D uncertain. The CDR3 is made up of 12 amino acids. The V end was cut by 3 bases, the J end by 4 bases, with 6 bases between. Per germline, CDR1 MDHEN and CDR2 SYDVKM. CDR3 sequence (DNA): TGTGCCAGCAGTTTCTCGGGCACTGAAGCTTTCTTT. Translation: CASSFSGTEAFF.

CDR3 region: CASWEQGATKPQHF. The CDR3 bases are TGTGCCAGCTGGGAACAGGGGGCAACGAAGCCCCAGCATTTT. This rearrangement joins TRBV28 to TRBJ1-5; 9 nucleotides match TRBD1. The length of the CDR3 is 14 residues. V dropped 8 bases and J dropped 8; count of bases not matched to a gene: 10. Germline loops: CDR1 MDHEN, CDR2 SYDVKM.

The V call is TRBV28, the J call TRBJ2-7, with a weak D call TRBD1 (5 bases). The CDR3 consists of 17 residues. Per the germline V gene, CDR1 is MDHEN and CDR2 is SYDVKM. V dropped 6 bases and J dropped 6 bases, with 27 bases sitting between them. CDR3 residues: CASRPSAGSPGNSEQYF. CDR3 nucleotides: TGTGCCAGCAGACCGTCGGCAGGGTCCCCAGGGAATAGCGAGCAGTACTTC.

V gene TRBV11-2 combines with J gene TRBJ2-3; TRBD2 agrees at 11 bases. The V gene's germline CDR1 is SGHAT and CDR2 FQNNGV. The CDR3 consists of 15 residues. The trim removed 3 bases at V and 6 bases at J, leaving 5 bases unmatched. CDR3 bases: TGTGCCAGCAGCTTCATAGCGGGGGGGAGGGATACGCAGTATTTT. It translates to CASSFIAGGRDTQYF.

This chain connects TRBV30 to TRBJ2-1; 7 bases map to TRBD2. Per germline, CDR1 GTSNPN and CDR2 SVGIG (reference sequence). The CDR3 extends over 14 amino acids. The V segment lost 2 bases and the J segment 10 bases; nucleotides outside the gene matches: 11. This CDR3 is CAWSYLGLGGEQFF. In nucleotides, the CDR3 is TGTGCCTGGAGTTATCTCGGACTAGGAGGGGAGCAGTTCTTC. The entire variable domain, with the rest obtained from reference TRBV30 and TRBJ2-1, is as follows: SQTIHQWPATLVQPVGSPLSLECTVEGTSNPNLYWYRQAAGRGLQLLFYSVGIGQISSEVPQNLSASRPQDRQFILSSKKLLLSDSGFYLCAWSYLGLGGEQFFGPGTRLTVL.

This chain joins TRBV19 and TRBJ2-5; TRBD2 matches at 13 bases. CDR1 and CDR2 from the germline V gene are LNHDA and SQIVND (reference sequence). V trimming: 3 bases; J trimming: 4 bases; junction bases outside the gene matches: 5. The CDR3 covers 16 residues. This CDR3 reads CASSIRTSGSGETQYF. For the CDR3, the DNA is TGTGCCAGTAGTATTAGGACTAGCGGGAGTGGAGAGACCCAGTACTTC.